A single sample is the source of the 24 T cell receptor beta chains below, sequenced in a study of early T cells in non-severe SARS-CoV-2 infection. TCRdb re-derived calls from the 5' RACE reads in MiXCR, one entry per CDR3 protein. The table shows 60,000 to 80,000 distinct CDR3 sequences, with over 9% occurring only once. The source material was whole blood. These receptor sequences come from an adult who was a healthcare worker with PCR-confirmed SARS-CoV-2 infection or an uninfected control (not recorded which).

This clonotype was counted ten times or more. The chain joins TRBV24-1 to TRBJ2-3, with TRBD2 matching over 12 bases. This CDR3 contains 16 residues. V lost 5 bases to trimming and J lost 5 bases; unmatched junction nucleotides: 7. Germline CDR1 reads KGHDR; CDR2 reads SFDVKD. This CDR3 is CATSGGLAGILDTQYF. Written as DNA, the CDR3 is TGTGCCACCAGTGGAGGACTAGCGGGGATTCTAGATACGCAGTATTTT.

V gene TRBV6-1 combines with J gene TRBJ1-1; unclear D gene. Trimming left V 8 bases short and J 5 bases short, with 9 bases between. CDR1 is MNHNS, CDR2 SASEGT, per germline. The CDR3 covers 11 residues. CDR3: CASRLRTEAFF. The CDR3 bases are TGTGCCAGCCGTCTGAGAACTGAAGCTTTCTTT.

The rearrangement joins TRBV4-1 to TRBJ2-7, with 10 positions matching TRBD2. The CDR3 loop spans 15 amino acids. Losses at the gene ends were 1 base for V and 5 bases for J; bases not matched to a gene: 5. Germline CDR1 and CDR2: MGHRA and YSYEKL. CDR3: CASSQVRAGGNEQYF. The DNA of the CDR3 is TGCGCCAGCAGCCAAGTTCGAGCGGGGGGGAACGAGCAGTACTTC.

This clonotype has more than one count but fewer than ten. V is TRBV7-8 and J is TRBJ2-5, with TRBD2 as a possible D gene (6 bases). Germline values: CDR1 SGHVS, CDR2 FQNEAQ. There are 16 residues in the CDR3. The V end was cut by 5 bases, the J end by 5 bases, with 21 bases between. The CDR3: CASSGKGRAAGETQYF. The CDR3 DNA reads as TGTGCCAGCAGCGGCAAAGGCAGGGCGGCGGGGGAGACCCAGTACTTC.

Ten or more counts support this clonotype. This chain links TRBV10-3 with TRBJ2-1; unclear D gene. In germline, CDR1 is ENHRY, CDR2 SYGVKD. V lost 2 bases and J 0 bases, leaving 8 bases between the germline ends. The CDR3 consists of 15 residues. This chain's CDR3 is CAISEVGRSYNEQFF. As DNA, the CDR3 is TGTGCCATCAGTGAGGTCGGTCGCTCCTACAATGAGCAGTTCTTC.

The table lists this clonotype with a few counts. The genes are TRBV6-5 and TRBJ1-1; D not resolved. Germline V gives CDR1 MNHEY, CDR2 SVGAGI. V was cut by 1 base and J by 0 bases, with 6 bases left in between. The CDR3 has 14 amino acids. This CDR3 is CASSYLSMNTEAFF. As DNA, the CDR3 is TGTGCCAGCAGTTACTTGTCGATGAACACTGAAGCTTTCTTT.

V is TRBV9 and J is TRBJ1-1; D not resolved. Deletions cut 4 bases from V and 3 bases from J, with 13 bases between. The germline V gene has CDR1 SGDLS and CDR2 YYNGEE. The CDR3 has 14 amino acids. The chain's CDR3 is CASSFRLEDTEAFF. For the CDR3, the DNA is TGTGCCAGCAGCTTCCGACTGGAGGACACTGAAGCTTTCTTT.

This clonotype has only a few counts. The chain uses TRBV6-5 and TRBJ2-2; D unresolved. The length of the CDR3 is 13 residues. CDR1 and CDR2 (germline): MNHEY, SVGAGI. Trimming shortened V by 1 base and J by 6 bases, and 6 bases separated the two germline ends. CDR3 in amino acids: CASSYYMAGELFF. The CDR3 nucleotides read TGTGCCAGCAGTTACTACATGGCCGGGGAGCTGTTTTTT.

This clonotype was seen at least ten times. This chain joins TRBV20-1 and TRBJ2-7; either TRBD1 or TRBD2 may fit D (5 bases each). Trimming pared 1 base from V and 5 bases from J, leaving 21 bases between. The CDR3 spans 16 residues. Germline V gene lookup returns CDR1 DFQATT and CDR2 SNEGSKA (reference sequence). CDR3 DNA: TGCAGTGCTAGAGTCCCCGAGGGGCCCGTCGGCGACGAGCAGTACTTC. Protein product: CSARVPEGPVGDEQYF.

This clonotype was counted ten times or more. The chain recombines TRBV29-1 with TRBJ1-1; TRBD1 might be the D (6 bases). The V end lost 2 bases, the J end lost 1 base, and 8 bases lay between the germline ends. Germline values: CDR1 SQVTM, CDR2 ANQGSEA. CDR3 size: 13 residues. The CDR3 region is CSVEKQGNTEAFF. CDR3 DNA: TGCAGCGTTGAAAAACAGGGGAACACTGAAGCTTTCTTT.

There are a few counts of this clonotype. This chain uses TRBV25-1 with TRBJ1-6; D call uncertain. Germline assignment: CDR1 MGHDK and CDR2 SYGVNS. The CDR3 is 15 amino acids. The V gene lost 2 bases and the J gene lost 8 bases, with 13 bases spanning the gap. The CDR3 DNA reads TGTGCCAGCAGTGAAGAGGGCCTCGGTGATTCACCCCTCCACTTT. This codes for CASSEEGLGDSPLHF.

The chain combines TRBV5-1 with TRBJ2-2, with D possibly being TRBD2 (6 bases). CDR3 size: 14 residues. V dropped 6 bases and J dropped 1 base, with 10 bases sitting between them. Germline V gene sequence: CDR1 SGHRS, CDR2 YFSETQ. The DNA for the CDR3 is TGCGCCAGCACGTGGGGGGAGAACACCGGGGAGCTGTTTTTT. Its translation is CASTWGENTGELFF.

The V call is TRBV5-1, the J call TRBJ2-1; D might be TRBD1 (6 bases). Deletions cut 3 bases from V and 4 bases from J, with 11 bases between. The CDR3 has 14 residues. CDR1 and CDR2 from the germline V gene are SGHRS and YFSETQ. The CDR3 bases are TGCGCCAGCAGCTACTACACAGGGTACAATGAGCAGTTCTTC. Amino acids: CASSYYTGYNEQFF.

The chain links TRBV7-9 to TRBJ2-7; 7 bases align to TRBD2. The germline V gene encodes CDR1 SEHNR and CDR2 FQNEAQ (reference sequence). V lost 5 bases and J lost 9; bases outside the gene matches: 16. The CDR3 covers 15 residues. CDR3 coding DNA: TGTGCCAGCAGCCCTAGAACTAGCGAAGGAGTTGGGCAGTACTTC. The encoded protein is CASSPRTSEGVGQYF.

This rearrangement joins TRBV20-1 to TRBJ1-1; tentatively, D is TRBD1 (6 bases). The CDR3 sequence is 14 residues long. Trimming left V 6 bases short and J 1 base short, with 15 bases between. Germline V gene data show CDR1 as DFQATT and CDR2 as SNEGSKA (reference sequence). The CDR3 DNA sequence: TGCAGTGCGCCTATAACACAGGGGAACACTGAAGCTTTCTTT. Translation: CSAPITQGNTEAFF.

This clonotype was seen many times. V and J are TRBV29-1 and TRBJ2-7; D is unclear. Trimming stripped 7 bases from V and 5 bases from J, with 21 bases between. The CDR3 runs 14 residues. CDR1 and CDR2 (germline): SQVTM, ANQGSEA. The CDR3 region is CSAESRTPRHEQYF. For the CDR3, the DNA is TGCAGCGCCGAATCCCGGACCCCCCGTCACGAGCAGTACTTC.

This clonotype has more than one count but fewer than ten. The V gene is TRBV6-6, the J gene TRBJ1-4; no clear D. Germline loops: CDR1 MNHNY, CDR2 SVGAGI (reference sequence). This CDR3 is 16 amino acids long. V was trimmed by 0 bases and J by 0 bases, leaving 8 bases between them. The CDR3 sequence is CASSYSEIATNEKLFF. DNA of the CDR3: TGTGCCAGCAGTTACTCTGAGATTGCAACTAATGAAAAACTGTTTTTT.

The chain employs TRBV5-1 and TRBJ2-1, with TRBD2 matching 9 bases. In germline, CDR1 is SGHRS, CDR2 YFSETQ. The CDR3 has 16 residues. V gave up 1 base and J gave up 4 bases; unmatched junction bases: 6. The CDR3: CASSLFSGSSYNEQFF. The CDR3 coding sequence is TGCGCCAGCAGCTTGTTTAGCGGGAGTTCGTACAATGAGCAGTTCTTC.

This clonotype occurred a few times. This chain connects TRBV11-2 to TRBJ2-1; D unclear. CDR3 size: 11 residues. V was cut by 5 bases and J by 9 bases, with 8 bases left in between. CDR1 is SGHAT and CDR2 is FQNNGV in the germline V gene. The CDR3 DNA reads TGTGCCAGCAGCCCAGACGGTGAGCAGTTCTTC. Its protein product is CASSPDGEQFF.

This clonotype was counted at least ten times. The rearrangement joins TRBV3-1 to TRBJ2-1, with D unclear. The CDR3 consists of 14 residues. Germline V gene sequence: CDR1 LGHDT, CDR2 YNNKEL (reference sequence). Deletions cut 4 bases from V and 5 bases from J, with 12 bases between. CDR3 nucleotides: TGTGCCAGCAGCCTTAATGGTTGGGACAATGAGCAGTTCTTC. Encoded protein: CASSLNGWDNEQFF.

The chain couples TRBV28 to TRBJ1-1; D is ambiguous. The CDR3 runs 15 residues. With 3 bases removed from V and 4 bases from J, the gap between germline ends came to 15 bases. Germline CDR1 MDHEN, CDR2 SYDVKM. This CDR3 is CASSFTPVVGTEAFF. The CDR3 DNA is TGTGCCAGCAGTTTTACTCCGGTAGTTGGCACTGAAGCTTTCTTT.

This clonotype was observed many times. V usage is TRBV12-3 or TRBV12-4 and J usage is TRBJ2-7; 10 bases align to TRBD1. CDR3 size: 14 residues. V shed 5 bases, J shed 6 bases, and the junction held 7 bases outside the gene matches. CDR3 nucleotide sequence: TGTGCCAGCAGTCTCGGGACAGGGGTGGGCGAGCAGTACTTC. Translated, it gives CASSLGTGVGEQYF.

This clonotype was counted many times. V and J are TRBV5-4 and TRBJ1-1, with D unresolved. CDR1 is SGHNT, CDR2 YYREEE, per germline (reference sequence). V was pared by 0 bases and J by 1 base, with 10 bases between. This CDR3 spans 15 amino acids. DNA for the CDR3: TGTGCCAGCAGCTTGGACAGCCTGGCGAACACTGAAGCTTTCTTT. Amino acid sequence: CASSLDSLANTEAFF.

This clonotype was counted between two and nine times. The rearrangement joins TRBV7-9 to TRBJ2-7; 8 nucleotides align to TRBD2. CDR1 and CDR2 from the germline V gene are SEHNR and FQNEAQ (reference sequence). The CDR3 runs to 15 residues. The V and J ends lost 2 bases and 3 bases, in that order; junction bases with no gene match: 6. CDR3 nucleotides: TGTGCCAGCAGCTTAACAGGGCGGGAGGACTACGAGCAGTACTTC. This encodes CASSLTGREDYEQYF.